This T cell receptor beta chain was retrieved from a study of blood T cells in healthy people across ages. Whole-study results and caveats: Across samples, TCR beta diversity tracked strongly with naive T cell percentage.

This CDR3 is built from 15 residues. Germline V lookup: CDR1 SNHLY, CDR2 FYNNEI. The individuals who served as donors were healthy Caucasians living in Russia, aged roughly 6 to 90. Using a J-beta primer mix together with a sample-barcoded 5' primer, a second PCR was run for 7 to 11 cycles. TCRdb processed the 5' RACE reads anew with MiXCR; each CDR3 protein has one entry. This sample has about 1.7 million distinct CDR3 sequences; 28% occur once, and the top ten carry over 7%. Note on this clonotype: Its target is unknown.

The sequenced sample consisted of blood. The chain employs TRBV2 and TRBJ1-3; 7 nucleotides match TRBD1. The source is a woman between 25 and 40 years old in good health. The CDR3 protein is CVGRGTEFSGNTIYF. In nucleotides, the CDR3 is TGTGTCGGCAGAGGGACAGAGTTCTCTGGAAACACCATATATTTT.